This T cell receptor (beta chain) is drawn from a study of shared clonotypes between healthy human individuals. Measured with immunoSEQ multiplex PCR; TCRdb has only the in-frame clones, and not every one. The table has hundreds of thousands of clones, around 74% seen once. This CDR3 has 19 amino acids. Germline CDR1 is SGHTA and CDR2 is FQGNSA. V was clipped by 8 bases and J by 1 base; unmatched bases: 19. This receptor was identified in a woman in her thirties in good health. The sample consisted of memory CD4+ T cells sorted from blood. Subset meaning: CD45RA-negative fraction. The V call is TRBV7-2, the J call TRBJ2-3; 9 bases map to TRBD1. The CDR3 is CASGGIVVRGQGGTDTQYF. CDR3 sequence (DNA): TGTGCCAGCGGAGGGATTGTGGTTAGGGGACAGGGAGGCACAGATACGCAGTATTTT.